This passage covers 13 T cell receptor beta chains from one sample sequenced in a study of blood T cell repertoires in COVID-19 (dated by TCRdb to the early 2020s). Library method: the immunoSEQ multiplex PCR assay. As stored in TCRdb, this immuneACCESS dataset retains in-frame rearrangements with V and J assigned. A fraction of the clones does not appear; measured against another copy, unresolved V genes explain less than half of the discrepancy, and the remainder lacks a known reason. This sample is represented by roughly 80,000 clones; more than 75% of them were singletons. The top ten hold about 14% of the sample. Sequenced: peripheral blood. All receptors derive from a woman in her seventies with acute or convalescent COVID-19.

This chain joins TRBV4-3 and TRBJ2-3; tentative D call: TRBD2 (6 bases). This CDR3 has 14 residues. The V end lost 3 bases, the J end lost 0 bases, and 7 bases lay between the germline ends. The germline gives CDR1 LGHNA, CDR2 YSLEER. Written as DNA, the CDR3 is TGCGCCAGCAGCCACGGGACTAGCACAGATACGCAGTATTTT. This codes for CASSHGTSTDTQYF.

V gene TRBV9 combines with J gene TRBJ2-2, with D perhaps matching TRBD1 (6 bases). The germline gives CDR1 SGDLS, CDR2 YYNGEE. CDR3 size: 15 residues. V lost 3 bases and J 8 bases, leaving 17 bases between the germline ends. The CDR3 bases are TGTGCCAGCAGCGGACAACAGGGTCCGGCAGGGGAGCTGTTTTTT. Translated, it gives CASSGQQGPAGELFF.

This sequence joins TRBV6-2 or TRBV6-3 and TRBJ1-4; 10 bases map to TRBD1. The CDR3 covers 16 residues. Per the germline V gene, CDR1 is MNHEY and CDR2 is SVGEGT. The trim removed 6 bases at V and 8 bases at J, leaving 12 bases unmatched. CDR3 nucleotide sequence: TGTGCCAGCAGCCACAGGACAGGGGGAGATCGCGAAAAACTGTTTTTT. Translated, it gives CASSHRTGGDREKLFF.

The V call is TRBV4-1, the J call TRBJ2-4, with 8 bases fitting TRBD1. The CDR3 is 14 amino acids. J lost 8 bases, V lost 2 bases, and 5 bases had no gene match. The germline V gene encodes CDR1 MGHRA and CDR2 YSYEKL. The CDR3 is CASSQYDRGDIQYF. The CDR3 nucleotides are TGCGCCAGCAGCCAATACGACAGGGGAGACATTCAGTACTTC.

The rearrangement joins TRBV7-6 to TRBJ2-1; possible D gene TRBD1, 6 bases. The V end was cut by 3 bases, the J end by 5 bases, with 14 bases between. CDR3 length: 15 residues. Per germline, CDR1 SGHVS and CDR2 FNYEAQ. This CDR3 reads CASSLLGQPHNEQFF. CDR3 bases: TGTGCCAGCAGCTTGTTGGGACAACCTCACAATGAGCAGTTCTTC.

This clone is a singleton in its sample. The J gene is TRBJ2-1, the V gene TRBV14; D may be TRBD2 (6 bases). The CDR3 loop spans 17 amino acids. In germline, CDR1 is SGHDN, CDR2 FVKESK. The V end lost 5 bases, the J end lost 0 bases, and 17 bases lay between the germline ends. The CDR3 spells CASSEAGWKSSYNEQFF. In nucleotides, the CDR3 is TGTGCCAGCAGCGAAGCGGGTTGGAAGAGCTCCTACAATGAGCAGTTCTTC.

As for this clone: The identical CDR3 is also encoded by other nucleotide sequences in the sample. The chain is built from TRBV6-5 and TRBJ2-2, with no clear D. Germline loops: CDR1 MNHEY, CDR2 SVGAGI. V lost 6 bases and J lost 4, with 3 bases in between. The CDR3 is 11 amino acids. The CDR3 sequence: CASSSTGELFF. The DNA of the CDR3 is TGTGCCAGCAGCTCCACCGGGGAGCTGTTTTTT.

The chain employs TRBV12-5 and TRBJ1-6; D remains ambiguous. CDR3 length: 12 amino acids. The germline V gene has CDR1 LGHNT and CDR2 FRNRAP. The germline V and J ends were trimmed by 5 bases and 7 bases, with 6 bases remaining between them. The CDR3: CASGTGNSPLHF. The CDR3 region has the DNA TGTGCTAGTGGTACGGGAAATTCACCCCTCCACTTT. Variable domain in full (rest from reference TRBV12-5 and TRBJ1-6): DARVTQTPRHKVTEMGQEVTMRCQPILGHNTVFWYRQTMMQGLELLAYFRNRAPLDDSGMPKDRFSAEMPDATLATLKIQPSEPRDSAVYFCASGTGNSPLHFGNGTRLTVT.

CDR3 DNA: TGTGCCACCAGCAGAGATCAAGAGGGGGCAAGCCATGGCTACACCTTC. It yields the protein CATSRDQEGASHGYTF. The chain couples TRBV15 to TRBJ1-2; TRBD1 agrees at 7 bases. The junction had 10 bases not matched to a gene; V was cut back by 0 bases and J by 6 bases. The CDR3 totals 16 residues. Looked up from germline, CDR1 is LNHNV and CDR2 is YYDKDF (reference sequence).

The chain has TRBV3-1 (or the pseudogene TRBV3-2) and TRBJ2-3, with 8 bases matching TRBD1. This CDR3 spans 15 amino acids. In germline, CDR1 is LGHDT, CDR2 YNNKEL (reference sequence). V dropped 4 bases and J dropped 3; count of bases not matched to a gene: 6. The CDR3 sequence: CASSLRTGWTDTQYF. CDR3 bases: TGTGCCAGCAGCCTTAGGACAGGGTGGACAGATACGCAGTATTTT.

The rearrangement joins TRBV19 to TRBJ1-1, with D unclear. The CDR3 totals 14 residues. CDR1 and CDR2 from the germline V gene are LNHDA and SQIVND (reference sequence). With 3 bases removed from V and 0 bases from J, the gap between germline ends came to 8 bases. Written as DNA, the CDR3 is TGTGCCAGTAGTATCCCCGGGATGAACACTGAAGCTTTCTTT. Protein product: CASSIPGMNTEAFF.

V and J are TRBV23-1 and TRBJ2-1, with TRBD2 matching over 11 bases. TRBV23-1 is placed among ORFs of uncertain function. This CDR3 has 24 residues. After removal of 2 bases from V and 0 bases from J, the junction contained 24 bases not matched to a gene. The CDR3 DNA is TGCGCCAGCAGTCAAAAACGGACAGGGAGCACTAGCGGGAGACTCCGACCCTCCTACAATGAGCAGTTCTTC. Amino acid sequence: CASSQKRTGSTSGRLRPSYNEQFF.

This chain uses TRBV9 with TRBJ1-1; D is possibly TRBD1 (5 bases). The V and J ends lost 2 bases and 7 bases respectively, with 15 bases between them. The V gene's germline CDR1 is SGDLS and CDR2 YYNGEE. There are 14 residues in the CDR3. CDR3 amino acids: CASSVGPGRGEAFF. CDR3 nucleotide sequence: TGTGCCAGCAGCGTTGGCCCGGGGAGGGGTGAAGCTTTCTTT.